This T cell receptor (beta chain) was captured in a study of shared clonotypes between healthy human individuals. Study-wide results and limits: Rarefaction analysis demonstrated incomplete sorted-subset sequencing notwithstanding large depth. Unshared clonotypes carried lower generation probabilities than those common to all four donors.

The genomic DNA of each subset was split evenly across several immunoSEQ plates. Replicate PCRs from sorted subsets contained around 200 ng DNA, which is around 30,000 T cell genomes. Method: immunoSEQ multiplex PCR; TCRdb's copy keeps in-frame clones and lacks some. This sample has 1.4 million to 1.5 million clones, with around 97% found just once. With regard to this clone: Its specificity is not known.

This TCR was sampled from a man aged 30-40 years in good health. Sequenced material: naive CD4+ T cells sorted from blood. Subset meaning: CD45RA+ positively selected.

The CDR3 region is CASSPIGPRSSHEQYF. The DNA for the CDR3 is TGTGCCAGCAGCCCTATCGGCCCGCGGAGTTCCCACGAGCAGTACTTC. The chain recombines TRBV11-2 with TRBJ2-7; unclear D gene. The CDR3 spans 16 residues. Germline CDR1 is SGHAT and CDR2 is FQNNGV. Between the trimmed V and J ends, which lost 5 bases and 5 bases, there was a span of 22 bases. The full variable domain, in which reference TRBV11-2 and TRBJ2-7 provide the parts outside the CDR3, is EAGVAQSPRYKIIEKRQSVAFWCNPISGHATLYWYQQILGQGPKLLIQFQNNGVVDDSQLPKDRFSAERLKGVDSTLKIQPAKLEDSAVYLCASSPIGPRSSHEQYFGPGTRLTVT.